Presented here are 22 T cell receptor beta chains from one specimen sequenced in a study of blood T cell repertoires in COVID-19. The protocol was immunoSEQ multiplex PCR, while the TCRdb copy is restricted to in-frame clones and leaves out a portion. The data contain about 280,000 clones, roughly 85% of them singletons. Input material: PBMCs or T cells enriched from blood (not recorded which). These receptors were obtained from a woman aged 50 to 60 who had recovered from COVID-19.

This rearrangement joins TRBV7-2 to TRBJ1-1, with 8 nucleotides matching TRBD1. Germline CDR1 and CDR2: SGHTA and FQGNSA. Trimming cost V 5 bases and J 2 bases; bases outside gene matches: 13. This CDR3 comprises 17 residues. The CDR3 spells CASSTRDRSLSNTEAFF. In DNA form, the CDR3 reads TGTGCCAGCAGCACCCGGGACAGGAGTTTGAGTAACACTGAAGCTTTCTTT. The full variable domain, its missing parts supplied by reference TRBV7-2 and TRBJ1-1, is GAGVSQSPSNKVTEKGKDVELRCDPISGHTALYWYRQSLGQGLEFLIYFQGNSAPDKSGLPSDRFSAERTGGSVSTLTIQRTQQEDSAVYLCASSTRDRSLSNTEAFFGQGTRLTVV.

This rearrangement joins TRBV12-1 to TRBJ2-1; TRBD2 reflects the table's D call only, with no check against the DNA. TRBV12-1 is shown as a pseudogene. The CDR3 loop spans 16 amino acids. CDR3 in DNA: TGTGCCAGCAGGGACGGTCTAGCGGGAGAGGACAATGAGCAGTTCTTC. Translated, it gives CASRDGLAGEDNEQFF.

This clone was counted many times. The chain is built from TRBV7-2 and TRBJ2-5; 11 bases align to TRBD2. The CDR3 runs 14 residues. J gave up 7 bases and V 4 bases, and 5 bases lay outside the gene matches. Looked up from germline, CDR1 is SGHTA and CDR2 is FQGNSA. CDR3 region: CASSSRLAGTTQYF. The CDR3 DNA follows: TGTGCCAGCAGCTCCCGACTAGCGGGAACGACCCAGTACTTC.

The chain links TRBV18 to TRBJ1-4; 10 positions agree with TRBD1. There are 15 residues in the CDR3. V shed 0 bases, J shed 7 bases, and the junction held 2 bases outside the gene matches. The germline V gene encodes CDR1 KGHSH and CDR2 LQKENI. The CDR3 sequence: CASSPPGQGFEKLFF. Written as DNA, the CDR3 is TGTGCCAGCTCACCACCGGGACAGGGGTTTGAAAAACTGTTTTTT.

The rearrangement joins TRBV5-8 to TRBJ1-1, with 9 bases that match TRBD1. This CDR3 region has 13 residues. Germline loops: CDR1 SGHTS, CDR2 YDEGEE. V lost 2 bases and J lost 12; bases outside the gene matches: 8. The chain's CDR3 is CASSLTGTGKSFF. The CDR3 nucleotides read TGTGCCAGCAGCTTAACTGGGACAGGGAAATCTTTCTTT.

A single count supports this clone. This chain links TRBV12-5 with TRBJ2-2; D is possibly TRBD1 (6 bases). V was shortened by 6 bases and J by 6 bases, with 14 bases between the two germline ends. The germline V gene encodes CDR1 LGHNT and CDR2 FRNRAP. The CDR3 has 14 amino acids. The CDR3 sequence: CASGPQGRAGELFF. As DNA, the CDR3 is TGTGCTAGTGGCCCACAGGGTCGGGCCGGGGAGCTGTTTTTT.

The table lists this clone with a count of one. The chain has TRBV12-3 or TRBV12-4 and TRBJ1-1; D remains ambiguous. The germline V and J ends were trimmed by 7 bases and 5 bases, with 5 bases remaining between them. The CDR3 consists of 10 residues. Here the CDR3 reads CASKRTEAFF. The CDR3 DNA follows: TGTGCCAGCAAGAGAACTGAAGCTTTCTTT.

The chain carries TRBV4-1 and TRBJ2-1, with D possibly TRBD2 on 7 matching bases. The CDR3 covers 17 residues. Germline assignment: CDR1 MGHRA and CDR2 YSYEKL. V lost 1 base to trimming and J lost 8 bases, with 21 bases between them. The CDR3 DNA sequence: TGCGCCAGCAGCCAAGGCCGTTGGGGGGGACACCGGGATGAGCAGTTCTTC. This translates into CASSQGRWGGHRDEQFF.

This chain joins TRBV7-2 and TRBJ1-5; D ambiguous. V gave up 3 bases and J gave up 4 bases, with 4 bases separating them. This CDR3 comprises 12 residues. Germline values: CDR1 SGHTA, CDR2 FQGNSA. The CDR3 nucleotides are TGTGCCAGCAGCTTGACAAATCAGCCCCAGCATTTT. It yields the protein CASSLTNQPQHF.

This clone appeared once. The V call is TRBV5-1, the J call TRBJ2-1; 7 bases fit TRBD1. V gave up 0 bases and J gave up 8 bases; unmatched junction bases: 2. Germline CDR1 and CDR2: SGHRS and YFSETQ. This CDR3 has 13 amino acids. The CDR3 here is CASSLGQGYEQFF. In nucleotides, the CDR3 is TGCGCCAGCAGCTTGGGACAGGGCTATGAGCAGTTCTTC.

V usage is TRBV19 and J usage is TRBJ2-7, with 8 positions matching TRBD2. V was pared by 5 bases and J by 3 bases, with 9 bases of the junction left unmatched. The germline gives CDR1 LNHDA, CDR2 SQIVND (reference sequence). CDR3 size: 15 residues. The CDR3 nucleotides are TGTGCCAGTAGTCCCAGCGGGGGCTCCCTCTACGAGCAGTACTTC. Translating it yields CASSPSGGSLYEQYF.

The chain combines TRBV5-1 with TRBJ2-7; D may be TRBD1 (5 bases). Germline V gene data show CDR1 as SGHRS and CDR2 as YFSETQ. CDR3 length: 14 amino acids. V lost 6 bases to trimming and J lost 0 bases, with 13 bases between them. CDR3 DNA: TGCGCCAGCAACGAAAACCAGGGCTCCTACGAGCAGTACTTC. It translates to CASNENQGSYEQYF.

The chain uses TRBV30 and TRBJ2-3; TRBD1 agrees at 7 bases. CDR1 is GTSNPN, CDR2 SVGIG, per germline (reference sequence). V was clipped by 4 bases and J by 4 bases; unmatched bases: 5. The CDR3 length is 13 residues. The CDR3 is CAWTRTGPDTQYF. CDR3 DNA: TGTGCCTGGACCCGGACAGGTCCAGATACGCAGTATTTT.

The rearrangement joins TRBV11-2 to TRBJ1-4; D uncertain. Trimming took 1 base from V and 3 from J, leaving 12 bases between them. The CDR3 is 16 residues long. CDR1 and CDR2 from the germline V gene are SGHAT and FQNNGV. CDR3 in amino acids: CASSLGPPGANEKLFF. The CDR3 nucleotides are TGTGCCAGCAGCTTAGGCCCACCCGGGGCTAATGAAAAACTGTTTTTT.

The chain couples TRBV3-1 (or the pseudogene TRBV3-2) to TRBJ1-1; 7 positions match TRBD1. This CDR3 comprises 13 residues. Germline values: CDR1 LGHDT, CDR2 YNNKEL (reference sequence). V lost 8 bases to trimming and J lost 5 bases; unmatched junction nucleotides: 8. CDR3: CASGQGDGTEAFF. The CDR3 coding sequence is TGTGCCAGCGGGCAGGGGGATGGGACTGAAGCTTTCTTT.

The CDR3 reads CAQAPGNTIYF. CDR3 in DNA: TGTGCCCAAGCTCCTGGAAACACCATATATTTT. V gene TRBV30 combines with J gene TRBJ1-3, with D uncertain. Germline V CDR1 and CDR2: GTSNPN, SVGIG (reference sequence). The length of the CDR3 is 11 residues. V dropped 8 bases and J dropped 2 bases, with 7 bases sitting between them.

This chain connects TRBV7-8 to TRBJ2-1; 8 bases line up with TRBD2. The germline gives CDR1 SGHVS, CDR2 FQNEAQ. J lost 8 bases, V lost 5 bases, and 14 bases had no gene match. The CDR3 runs to 16 residues. CDR3 nucleotide sequence: TGTGCCAGCAGCCCCCGTGGAGGCGCGGGAGGTCATGAGCAGTTCTTC. It is translated as CASSPRGGAGGHEQFF.

This clone was seen only a few times. This chain joins TRBV2 and TRBJ1-2; D call uncertain. Between the trimmed V and J ends, which lost 6 bases and 7 bases, there was a span of 12 bases. The CDR3 is made up of 12 amino acids. The V gene's germline CDR1 is SNHLY and CDR2 FYNNEI. The CDR3 bases are TGTGCCAGCAGACGAGGGATTAGTGGCTACACCTTC. It yields the protein CASRRGISGYTF.

The chain has TRBV27 and TRBJ1-4; TRBD1 is a possible D gene (6 bases). With 3 bases removed from V and 8 bases from J, the gap between germline ends came to 16 bases. The CDR3 covers 15 residues. Germline CDR1 MNHEY, CDR2 SMNVEV (reference sequence). CDR3 in amino acids: CASSFQGPVGEKLFF. DNA for the CDR3: TGTGCCAGCAGTTTCCAGGGGCCAGTGGGCGAAAAACTGTTTTTT. The entire variable domain, with the rest obtained from reference TRBV27 and TRBJ1-4, is as follows: EAQVTQNPRYLITVTGKKLTVTCSQNMNHEYMSWYRQDPGLGLRQIYYSMNVEVTDKGDVPEGYKVSRKEKRNFPLILESPSPNQTSLYFCASSFQGPVGEKLFFGSGTQLSVL.

The CDR3 region is CASSQDTGTAYTEAFF. CDR3 DNA sequence: TGTGCCAGCAGCCAAGACACCGGGACAGCATACACTGAAGCTTTCTTT. The chain carries TRBV4-2 and TRBJ1-1; 7 bases are a match to TRBD1. Germline trimming cut 0 bases from V and 3 bases from J; bases unmatched to any gene: 7. Germline-derived CDR1 and CDR2 are LGHNA and YNFKEQ. The CDR3 contains 16 residues.

The chain has TRBV9 and TRBJ2-1; no firm D call. CDR3 length equals 16 residues. Germline assignment: CDR1 SGDLS and CDR2 YYNGEE. Trimming took off 3 bases at V and 3 bases at J, with 16 bases between the two ends. For the CDR3, the DNA is TGTGCCAGCAGCGCCCCTCTTGACGGAGTCTACAATGAGCAGTTCTTC. Translation: CASSAPLDGVYNEQFF.

In its sample, this clone was seen once. The chain recombines TRBV13 with TRBJ1-1; 11 bases match TRBD1. V lost 5 bases to trimming and J lost 1 base; unmatched junction nucleotides: 9. Germline CDR1 PRHDT, CDR2 FYEKMQ (reference sequence). The CDR3 sequence is 17 residues long. The CDR3 DNA sequence: TGTGCCAGCAGCCCGAAGGACAGGGGGCCTTCGAACACTGAAGCTTTCTTT. Protein: CASSPKDRGPSNTEAFF.